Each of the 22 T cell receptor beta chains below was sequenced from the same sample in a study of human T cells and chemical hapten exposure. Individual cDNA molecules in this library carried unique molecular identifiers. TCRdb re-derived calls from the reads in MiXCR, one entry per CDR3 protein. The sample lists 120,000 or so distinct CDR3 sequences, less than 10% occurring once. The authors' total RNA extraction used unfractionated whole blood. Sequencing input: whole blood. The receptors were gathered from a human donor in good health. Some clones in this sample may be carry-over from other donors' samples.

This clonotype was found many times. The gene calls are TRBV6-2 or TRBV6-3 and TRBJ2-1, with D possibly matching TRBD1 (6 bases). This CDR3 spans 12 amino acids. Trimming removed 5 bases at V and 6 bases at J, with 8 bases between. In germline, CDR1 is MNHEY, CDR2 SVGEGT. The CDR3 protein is CASSRDINEQFF. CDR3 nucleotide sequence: TGTGCCAGCAGTCGGGACATCAATGAGCAGTTCTTC.

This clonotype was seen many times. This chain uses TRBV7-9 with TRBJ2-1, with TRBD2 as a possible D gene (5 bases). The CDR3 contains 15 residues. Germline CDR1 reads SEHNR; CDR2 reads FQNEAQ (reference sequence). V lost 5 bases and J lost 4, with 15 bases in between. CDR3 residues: CASSPWRTGYNEQFF. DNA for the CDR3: TGTGCCAGCAGCCCCTGGAGGACCGGGTACAATGAGCAGTTCTTC. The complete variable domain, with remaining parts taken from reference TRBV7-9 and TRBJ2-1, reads DTGVSQNPRHKITKRGQNVTFRCDPISEHNRLYWYRQTLGQGPEFLTYFQNEAQLEKSRLLSDRFSAERPKGSFSTLEIQRTEQGDSAMYLCASSPWRTGYNEQFFGPGTRLTVL.

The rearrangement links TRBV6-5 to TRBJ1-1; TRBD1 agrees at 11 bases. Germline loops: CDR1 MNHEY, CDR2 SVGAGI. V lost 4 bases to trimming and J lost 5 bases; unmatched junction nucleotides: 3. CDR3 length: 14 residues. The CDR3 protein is CASSWGQGVTEAFF. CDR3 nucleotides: TGTGCCAGCAGTTGGGGACAGGGGGTGACTGAAGCTTTCTTT.

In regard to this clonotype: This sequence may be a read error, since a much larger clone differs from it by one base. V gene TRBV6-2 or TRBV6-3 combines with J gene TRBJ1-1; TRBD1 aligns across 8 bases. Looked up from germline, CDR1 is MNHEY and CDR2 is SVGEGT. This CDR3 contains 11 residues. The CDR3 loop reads CVSSTGTGAFF. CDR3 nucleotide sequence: TGTGTCAGCAGCACCGGGACAGGAGCTTTCTTT.

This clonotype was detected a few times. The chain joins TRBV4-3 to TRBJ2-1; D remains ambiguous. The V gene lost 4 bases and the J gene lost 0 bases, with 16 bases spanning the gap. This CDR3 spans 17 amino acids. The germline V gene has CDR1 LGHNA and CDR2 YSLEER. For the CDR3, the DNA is TGCGCCAGCAGCCTTGTGACTCCCCGATACTCCTACAATGAGCAGTTCTTC. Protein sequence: CASSLVTPRYSYNEQFF.

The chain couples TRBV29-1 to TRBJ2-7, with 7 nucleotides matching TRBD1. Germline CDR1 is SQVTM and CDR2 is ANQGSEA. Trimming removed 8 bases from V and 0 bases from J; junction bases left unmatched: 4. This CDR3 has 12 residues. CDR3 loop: CSTRDSSYEQYF. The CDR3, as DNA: TGCAGCACGAGGGACAGCTCCTACGAGCAGTACTTC.

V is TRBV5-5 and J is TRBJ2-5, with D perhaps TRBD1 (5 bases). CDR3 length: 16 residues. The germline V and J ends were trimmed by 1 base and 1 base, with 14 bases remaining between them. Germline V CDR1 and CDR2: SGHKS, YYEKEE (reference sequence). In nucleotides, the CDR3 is TGTGCCAGCAGCTTGACAGACAGAGGATTCCAAGAGACCCAGTACTTC. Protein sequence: CASSLTDRGFQETQYF.

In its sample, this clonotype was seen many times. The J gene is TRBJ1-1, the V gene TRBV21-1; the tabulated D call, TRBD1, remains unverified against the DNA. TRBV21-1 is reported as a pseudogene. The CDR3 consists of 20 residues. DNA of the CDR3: TGTGCCAGCAGCAAAATACAAAGGCGAGACAGGGGTCCTTCGAACACTGAAGCTTTCTTT. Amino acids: CASSKIQRRDRGPSNTEAFF.

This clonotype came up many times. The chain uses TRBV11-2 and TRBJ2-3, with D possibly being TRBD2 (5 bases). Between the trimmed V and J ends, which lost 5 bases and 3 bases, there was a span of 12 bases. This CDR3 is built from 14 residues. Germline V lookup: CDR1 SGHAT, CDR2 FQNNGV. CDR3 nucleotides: TGTGCCAGCAGCCTCGGACGGACTACAGATACGCAGTATTTT. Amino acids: CASSLGRTTDTQYF.

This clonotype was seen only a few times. The CDR3 nucleotides read TGTGCCAGTAGGGGCAGGGCGATTTATAATTCACCCCTCCACTTT. It yields the protein CASRGRAIYNSPLHF. V and J are TRBV19 and TRBJ1-6; tentatively, D is TRBD1 (5 bases). The CDR3 contains 15 residues. Trimming removed 6 bases at V and 4 bases at J, with 13 bases between. Germline V gene data show CDR1 as LNHDA and CDR2 as SQIVND (reference sequence). Filled out from reference TRBV19 and TRBJ1-6, the complete variable domain reads DGGITQSPKYLFRKEGQNVTLSCEQNLNHDAMYWYRQDPGQGLRLIYYSQIVNDFQKGDIAEGYSVSREKKESFPLTVTSAQKNPTAFYLCASRGRAIYNSPLHFGNGTRLTVT.

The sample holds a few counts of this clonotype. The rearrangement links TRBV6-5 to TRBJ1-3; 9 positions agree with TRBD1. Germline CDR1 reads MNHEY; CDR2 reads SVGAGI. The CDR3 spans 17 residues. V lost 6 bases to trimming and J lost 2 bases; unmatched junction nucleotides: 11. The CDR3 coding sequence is TGTGCCAGCAGCCGCACAACGAGACAGGGGGCTGGAAACACCATATATTTT. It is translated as CASSRTTRQGAGNTIYF.

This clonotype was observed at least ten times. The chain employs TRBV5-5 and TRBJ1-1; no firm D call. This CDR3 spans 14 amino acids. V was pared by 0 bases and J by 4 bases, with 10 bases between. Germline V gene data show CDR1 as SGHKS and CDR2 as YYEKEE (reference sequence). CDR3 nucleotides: TGTGCCAGCAGCTTGGGAGGATTGGGCACTGAAGCTTTCTTT. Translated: CASSLGGLGTEAFF.

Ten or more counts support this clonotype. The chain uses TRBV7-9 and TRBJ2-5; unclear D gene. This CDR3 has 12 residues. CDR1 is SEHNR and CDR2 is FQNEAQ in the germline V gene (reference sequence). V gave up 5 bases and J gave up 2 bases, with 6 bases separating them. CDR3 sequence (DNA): TGTGCCAGCAGCAGCCCACAAGAGACCCAGTACTTC. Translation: CASSSPQETQYF.

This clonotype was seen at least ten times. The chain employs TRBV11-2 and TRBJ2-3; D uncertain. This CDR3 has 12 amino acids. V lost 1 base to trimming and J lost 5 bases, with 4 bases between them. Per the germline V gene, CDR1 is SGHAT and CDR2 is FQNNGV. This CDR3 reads CASSLAGDTQYF. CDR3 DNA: TGTGCCAGCAGCTTAGCGGGAGATACGCAGTATTTT.

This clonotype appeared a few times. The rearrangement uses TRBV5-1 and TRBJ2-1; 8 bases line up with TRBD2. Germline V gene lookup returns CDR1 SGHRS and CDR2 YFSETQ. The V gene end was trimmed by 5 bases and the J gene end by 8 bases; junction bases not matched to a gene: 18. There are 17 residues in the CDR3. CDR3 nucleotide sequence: TGCGCCAGCAGGGACGAACTAGCGGTGGGGGTCGGGGATGAGCAGTTCTTC. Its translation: CASRDELAVGVGDEQFF. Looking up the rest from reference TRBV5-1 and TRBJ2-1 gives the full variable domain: KAGVTQTPRYLIKTRGQQVTLSCSPISGHRSVSWYQQTPGQGLQFLFEYFSETQRNKGNFPGRFSGRQFSNSRSEMNVSTLELGDSALYLCASRDELAVGVGDEQFFGPGTRLTVL.

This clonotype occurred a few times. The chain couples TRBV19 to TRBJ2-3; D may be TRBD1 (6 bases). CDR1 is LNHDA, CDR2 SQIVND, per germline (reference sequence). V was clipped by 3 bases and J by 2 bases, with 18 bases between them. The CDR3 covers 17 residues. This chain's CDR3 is CASSIAGTPRSTDTQYF. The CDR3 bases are TGTGCCAGTAGTATCGCCGGGACACCTAGATCCACAGATACGCAGTATTTT.

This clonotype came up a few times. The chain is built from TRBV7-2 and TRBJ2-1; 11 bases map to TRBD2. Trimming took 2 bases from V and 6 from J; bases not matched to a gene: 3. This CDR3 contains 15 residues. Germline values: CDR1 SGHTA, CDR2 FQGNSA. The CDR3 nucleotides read TGTGCCAGCAGCTTAACTCTAGCGGGAGGCAATGAGCAGTTCTTC. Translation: CASSLTLAGGNEQFF. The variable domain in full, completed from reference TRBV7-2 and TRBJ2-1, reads GAGVSQSPSNKVTEKGKDVELRCDPISGHTALYWYRQSLGQGLEFLIYFQGNSAPDKSGLPSDRFSAERTGGSVSTLTIQRTQQEDSAVYLCASSLTLAGGNEQFFGPGTRLTVL.

CDR3 residues: CASSSARPETQYF. CDR3 sequence (DNA): TGTGCCAGCAGCTCCGCCAGGCCAGAGACCCAGTACTTC. V and J are TRBV11-2 and TRBJ2-5; D uncertain. This CDR3 region has 13 residues. With 4 bases removed from V and 4 bases from J, the gap between germline ends came to 10 bases. Germline loops: CDR1 SGHAT, CDR2 FQNNGV.

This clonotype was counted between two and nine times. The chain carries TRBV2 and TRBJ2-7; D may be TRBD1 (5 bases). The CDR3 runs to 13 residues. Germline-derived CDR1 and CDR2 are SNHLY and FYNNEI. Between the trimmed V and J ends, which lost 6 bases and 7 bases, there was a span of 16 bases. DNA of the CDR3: TGTGCCAGCAGACAAGTAAAAAAGGGGGAGCAGTACTTC. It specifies CASRQVKKGEQYF.

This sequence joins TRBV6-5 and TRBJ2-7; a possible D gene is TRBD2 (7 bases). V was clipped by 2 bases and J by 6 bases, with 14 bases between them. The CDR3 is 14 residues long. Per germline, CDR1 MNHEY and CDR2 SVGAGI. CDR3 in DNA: TGTGCCAGCAGTTACGGGGGGGCTGATACCGAGCAGTACTTC. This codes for CASSYGGADTEQYF.

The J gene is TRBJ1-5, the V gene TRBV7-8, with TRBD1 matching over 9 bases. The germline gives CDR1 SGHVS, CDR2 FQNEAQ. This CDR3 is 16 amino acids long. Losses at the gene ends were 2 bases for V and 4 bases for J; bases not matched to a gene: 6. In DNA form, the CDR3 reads TGTGCCAGCAGCTTACTCCGGGACAGGGCTAATCAGCCCCAGCATTTT. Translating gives CASSLLRDRANQPQHF.

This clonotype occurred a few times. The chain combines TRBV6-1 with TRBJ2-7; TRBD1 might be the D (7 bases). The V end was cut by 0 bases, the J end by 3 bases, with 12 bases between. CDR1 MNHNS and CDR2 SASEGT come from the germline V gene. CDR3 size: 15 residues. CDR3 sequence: CASSEAEGANYEQYF. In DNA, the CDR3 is TGTGCCAGCAGTGAAGCGGAGGGGGCGAACTACGAGCAGTACTTC.